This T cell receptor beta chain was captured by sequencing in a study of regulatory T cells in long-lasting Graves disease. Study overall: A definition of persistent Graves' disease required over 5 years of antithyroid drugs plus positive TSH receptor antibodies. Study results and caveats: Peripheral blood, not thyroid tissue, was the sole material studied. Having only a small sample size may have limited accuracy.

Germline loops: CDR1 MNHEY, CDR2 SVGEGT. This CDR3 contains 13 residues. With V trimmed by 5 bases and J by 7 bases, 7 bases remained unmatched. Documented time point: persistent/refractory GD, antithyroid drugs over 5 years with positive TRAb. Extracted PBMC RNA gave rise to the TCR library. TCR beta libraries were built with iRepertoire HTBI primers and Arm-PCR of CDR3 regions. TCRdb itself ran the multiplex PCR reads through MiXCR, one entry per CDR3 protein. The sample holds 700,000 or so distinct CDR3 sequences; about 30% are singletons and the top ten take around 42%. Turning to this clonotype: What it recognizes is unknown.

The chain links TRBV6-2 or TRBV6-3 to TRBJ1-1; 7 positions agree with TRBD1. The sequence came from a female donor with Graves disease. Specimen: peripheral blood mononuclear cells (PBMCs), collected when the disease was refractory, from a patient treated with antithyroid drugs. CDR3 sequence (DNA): TGTGCCAGCAGTGGGACAGTCAATCGTGAAGCTTTCTTT. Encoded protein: CASSGTVNREAFF.